Listed below are T cell receptor beta chains from one sample, sequenced in a study of blood T cell repertoires in COVID-19. Sequencing was performed with immunoSEQ multiplex PCR; in TCRdb, only in-frame clones are kept and a portion is missing. The table shows about 250,000 clones, with 83% occurring only once. Sequencing input: PBMCs or T cells enriched from blood (not recorded which). These receptors all stem from a woman between 35 and 50 years old who had been exposed to COVID-19. The CDR3 runs from the conserved cysteine through the conserved F or W. A clone size is listed for some rows: how often the clone was seen (once, few, many), or a class if it is expanded.

v_gene	abundance	j_gene	CDR3aa
TRBV7-3	-	TRBJ1-2	CASSAPRQGKGGYTF
TRBV4-2	-	TRBJ2-7	CASSQDWDRTTYEQYF
TRBV9	-	TRBJ1-2	CASSPDGRGTDYGYTF
TRBV23-1	-	TRBJ1-1	CASSHYREFVSAEAFF
TRBV10-3	-	TRBJ1-2	CATKGQGATKYGYTF
TRBV18	once	TRBJ1-5	CASSDGQNQPQHF
TRBV27	-	TRBJ1-1	CASSKGQGGFTEAFF
TRBV30	few	TRBJ2-2	CAWSLTGGTGELFF
TRBV12-3/TRBV12-4	-	TRBJ1-2	CASSPAEGAIATF
TRBV2	-	TRBJ1-2	CASTQQGVVNGYTF
TRBV10-3	-	TRBJ1-2	CAIRDAGGGYTF
TRBV4-2	-	TRBJ2-3	CASSQSREPTDTQYF
TRBV19	-	TRBJ2-2	CASSIPKAGTGELFF
TRBV18	-	TRBJ2-6	CASSPGQGANSGANVLTF
TRBV7-6	-	TRBJ2-4	CASSRQTGPSGNIQYF